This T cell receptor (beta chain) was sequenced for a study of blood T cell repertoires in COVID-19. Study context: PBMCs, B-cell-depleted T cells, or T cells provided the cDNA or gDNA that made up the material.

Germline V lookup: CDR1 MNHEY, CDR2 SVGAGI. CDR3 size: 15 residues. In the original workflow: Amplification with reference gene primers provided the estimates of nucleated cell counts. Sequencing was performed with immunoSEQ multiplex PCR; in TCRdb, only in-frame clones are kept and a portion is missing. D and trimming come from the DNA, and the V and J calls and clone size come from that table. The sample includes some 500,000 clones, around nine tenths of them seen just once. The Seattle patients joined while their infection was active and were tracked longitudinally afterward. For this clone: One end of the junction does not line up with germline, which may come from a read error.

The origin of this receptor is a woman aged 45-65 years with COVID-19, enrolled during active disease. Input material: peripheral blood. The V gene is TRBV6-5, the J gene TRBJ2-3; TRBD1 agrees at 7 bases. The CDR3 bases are TGTGCCAGCAGTTACTCGAATCGCCGGACAGGTACGCAGTATTTT. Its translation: CASSYSNRRTGTQYF.